The rows below give T cell receptor beta chains drawn from one sample of a study of a mutant IDH1 vaccine in newly diagnosed glioma. The repertoire was sequenced with immunoSEQ multiplex PCR; TCRdb's copy has only in-frame clones and lacks some. The data show some 59,000 clones, roughly 80% seen once. The sample in question was PBMCs, obtained from a glioma patient treated with radiotherapy, temozolomide or both. Every receptor here comes from a man aged 18 to 30 with glioma. Each CDR3 is given without its conserved first and last residue. Each record gives: J gene, V gene, D gene, CDR3 protein. A D gene is named only where the DNA matches it firmly.

J: TRBJ1-1
V: TRBV19
D: TRBD1
CDR3: ASLGQGYTEAF

J: TRBJ1-1
V: TRBV6-5
D: TRBD1
CDR3: ASSPPGQGKAF

J: TRBJ1-1
V: TRBV25-1
D: .
CDR3: ATWGGPNTEAF

J: TRBJ1-1
V: TRBV9
D: .
CDR3: ASSVDSGGNTEAF

J: TRBJ2-7
V: TRBV7-8
D: .
CDR3: ASSPGAGIDEQY

J: TRBJ1-2
V: TRBV30
D: TRBD1
CDR3: AWSTGDRAGYT

J: TRBJ1-5
V: TRBV10-3
D: TRBD1
CDR3: AISEGGTGGLNQPQH

J: TRBJ2-7
V: TRBV4-2
D: .
CDR3: ASSLSSGYIVYEQY

J: TRBJ1-1
V: TRBV5-8
D: .
CDR3: ASSHPFRNTEAF

J: TRBJ2-3
V: TRBV14
D: .
CDR3: ASTMKRSTDTQY

J: TRBJ1-5
V: TRBV6-5
D: .
CDR3: ASSYRGDQPQH

J: TRBJ2-3
V: TRBV5-8
D: TRBD1
CDR3: ASSSTGGSSTDTQY

J: TRBJ2-7
V: TRBV7-9
D: .
CDR3: ASSALSGAGEQY

J: TRBJ1-1
V: TRBV7-9
D: .
CDR3: ASSSLGTVTPEAF

J: TRBJ2-5
V: TRBV27
D: TRBD1
CDR3: ASRPLGSGTGDSKETQY

J: TRBJ2-7
V: TRBV7-2
D: TRBD2
CDR3: ASSRREGTLYEQY

J: TRBJ2-6
V: TRBV18
D: .
CDR3: ASTHRQANVLT

J: TRBJ2-2
V: TRBV2
D: .
CDR3: ASSDGTSNTGELF

J: TRBJ2-7
V: TRBV6-6
D: .
CDR3: ASSYSRQYLSYEQY

J: TRBJ1-2
V: TRBV7-2
D: .
CDR3: ASSYLLYGYT

J: TRBJ1-1
V: TRBV6-6
D: .
CDR3: ASTYPDSLITEAF

J: TRBJ2-3
V: TRBV5-1
D: TRBD2
CDR3: ASSLWTSGISTDTQY